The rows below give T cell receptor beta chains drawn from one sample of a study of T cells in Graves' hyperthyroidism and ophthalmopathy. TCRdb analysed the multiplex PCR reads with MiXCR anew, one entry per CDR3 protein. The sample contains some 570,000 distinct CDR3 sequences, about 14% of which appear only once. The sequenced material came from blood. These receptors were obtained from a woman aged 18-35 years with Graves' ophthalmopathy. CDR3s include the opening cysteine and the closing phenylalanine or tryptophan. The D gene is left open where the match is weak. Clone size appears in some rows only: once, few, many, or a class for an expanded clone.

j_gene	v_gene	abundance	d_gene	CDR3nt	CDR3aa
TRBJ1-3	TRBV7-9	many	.	TGTGCCAGCTCCATAGCCCTCTCTGGAAACACCATATATTTT	CASSIALSGNTIYF
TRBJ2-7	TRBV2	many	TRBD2	TGTGCCAGCAGGCGGCCCGGACTAGCGGTTTCCTACGAGCAGTACTTC	CASRRPGLAVSYEQYF
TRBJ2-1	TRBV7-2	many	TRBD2	TGTGCCAGCAGCCCCTGGACTAGCGAACATGAGCAGTTCTTC	CASSPWTSEHEQFF
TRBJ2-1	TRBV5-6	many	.	TGTGCCAGCAGCTTCGCACGGCACCCCTACAATGAGCAGTTCTTC	CASSFARHPYNEQFF
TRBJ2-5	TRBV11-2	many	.	TGTGCCAGCAGCTTAGATTTACATCAAGAGACCCAGTACTTC	CASSLDLHQETQYF
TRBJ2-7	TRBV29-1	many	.	TGCAGCGTTGAAGAAGGAGCCGGAACTTATTACGAGCAGTACTTC	CSVEEGAGTYYEQYF
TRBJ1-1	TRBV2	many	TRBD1	TGTGCCAGCAGTAAAGAACAGGGGCCGACTGAAGCTTTCTTT	CASSKEQGPTEAFF
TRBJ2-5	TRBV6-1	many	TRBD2	TGTGCCAGCAGTGATACTAGCGGCCAAGAGACCCAGTACTTC	CASSDTSGQETQYF
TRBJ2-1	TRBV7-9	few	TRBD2	TGTGCCAGCAGCTTAAGGGCGGGAGGGGTTGAGCAGTTCTTC	CASSLRAGGVEQFF
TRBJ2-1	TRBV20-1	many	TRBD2	TGCAGTGCTAGCGCCCTAGCGGGGGACTACAATGAGCAGTTCTTC	CSASALAGDYNEQFF
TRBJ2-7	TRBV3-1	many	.	TGTGCCAGCAGCCAAGTCACCGGAAGAGGCCCCTACGAGCAGTACTTC	CASSQVTGRGPYEQYF
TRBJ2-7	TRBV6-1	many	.	TGTGCCAGCAGTGAAGGGGACCGAAACGAGCAGTACTTC	CASSEGDRNEQYF
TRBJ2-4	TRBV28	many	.	TGTGCCAGCAGCCCCACAGACTTAATACTAGCCAAAAACATTCAGTACTTC	CASSPTDLILAKNIQYF
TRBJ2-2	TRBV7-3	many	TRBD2	TGTGCCAGCCCAGGACTAGCGGGTCGTAGGAAGAACACCGGGGAGCTGTTTTTT	CASPGLAGRRKNTGELFF
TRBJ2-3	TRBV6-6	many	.	TGTGCCAGCAGTTACAGTCAGGGGATGCGTACGCAGTATTTT	CASSYSQGMRTQYF
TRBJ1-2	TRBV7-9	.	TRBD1	TGTGCCAGCAGCTCAGGGGGCAGTAATGGCTACACCTTC	CASSSGGSNGYTF
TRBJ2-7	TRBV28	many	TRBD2	TGTGCCAGCAGCAACCAAGGACTAGCGGCTACCTACGAGCAGTACTTC	CASSNQGLAATYEQYF
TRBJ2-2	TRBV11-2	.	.	TGTGCCAGCAGCTTCCAGGGCCTCCTATCCACCGGGGAGCTGTTTTTT	CASSFQGLLSTGELFF
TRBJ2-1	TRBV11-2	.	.	TGTGCCAGCAGCCAAGAGGCCTCTTACAATGAGCAGTTCTTC	CASSQEASYNEQFF
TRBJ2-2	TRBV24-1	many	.	TGTGCCACCAGCAACGGACAGCTAACGAACACCGGGGAGCTGTTTTTT	CATSNGQLTNTGELFF
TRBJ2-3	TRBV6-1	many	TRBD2	TGTGCCAGCAGTGTGATACTAGCGGGAGGGACTCCCCGCTCGACAGATACGCAGTATTTT	CASSVILAGGTPRSTDTQYF
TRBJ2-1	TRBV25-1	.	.	TGTGCCAGCAGTGTCAGCTACGAGCAGTTCTTC	CASSVSYEQFF
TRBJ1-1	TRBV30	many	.	TGTGCCTGGGCAGCACAACGGAACACTGAAGCTTTCTTT	CAWAAQRNTEAFF
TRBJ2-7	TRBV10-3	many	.	TGTGCCATCAGTGAGAGAACCTACGAGCAGTACTTC	CAISERTYEQYF
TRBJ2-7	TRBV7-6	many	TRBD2	TGTGCCAGCAGCATTAGCGGGAGGGGTTACGAGCAGTACTTC	CASSISGRGYEQYF
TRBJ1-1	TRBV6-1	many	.	TGTGCCAGCAGTCAGGGATCCCAGAGTGACACTGAAGCTTTCTTT	CASSQGSQSDTEAFF
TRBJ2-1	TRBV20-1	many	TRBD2	TGCAGTGCTACGACTAGCGGAAACTACAATGAGCAGTTCTTC	CSATTSGNYNEQFF
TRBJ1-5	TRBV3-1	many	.	TGTGCCAGCAGCCGGACAGAGAATCAGCCCCAGCATTTT	CASSRTENQPQHF
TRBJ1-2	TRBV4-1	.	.	TGCGCCAGCAGCCAAGATTGGGGTAACTATGGCTACACCTTC	CASSQDWGNYGYTF
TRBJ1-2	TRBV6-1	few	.	TGTGCCAGCAGTGAATTAGGGTATGGCTACACCTTC	CASSELGYGYTF
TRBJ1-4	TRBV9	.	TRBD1	TGTGCCAGCAGCGTAGGTCCCTATACAGGGGTAAATGAAAAACTGTTTTTT	CASSVGPYTGVNEKLFF
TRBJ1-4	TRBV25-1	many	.	TGTGCCAGCAGTGAATGGGAGGGATTTGGAAGTGAAAAACTGTTTTTT	CASSEWEGFGSEKLFF
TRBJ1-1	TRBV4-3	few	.	TGCGCCAGCAGCCAAGACCTGTTGGACAGGAACACTGAAGCTTTCTTT	CASSQDLLDRNTEAFF
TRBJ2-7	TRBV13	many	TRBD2	TGTGCCAGCAGCTTAGGCCCGGGACTACCCTACGAGCAGTACTTC	CASSLGPGLPYEQYF
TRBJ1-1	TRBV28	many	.	TGTGCCAGCAGTCCATGGACAGCCGGGTCTAAGAACACTGAAGCTTTCTTT	CASSPWTAGSKNTEAFF
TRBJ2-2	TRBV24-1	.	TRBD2	TGTGCCACCAGTGATTTGACCGTAGCGGGAGTCACCGGGGAGCTGTTTTTT	CATSDLTVAGVTGELFF
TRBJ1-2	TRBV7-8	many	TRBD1	TGTGCCAGCAGCTACCGCCGCGGACAGGAGACCTATGGCTACACCTTC	CASSYRRGQETYGYTF
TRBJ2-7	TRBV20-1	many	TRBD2	TGCAGTGCTAGTGACTACGGGGGGGTCTCCTACGAGCAGTACTTC	CSASDYGGVSYEQYF
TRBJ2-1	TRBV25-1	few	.	TGTGCCAGCGAACCAAGCTCCTACAATGAGCAGTTCTTC	CASEPSSYNEQFF
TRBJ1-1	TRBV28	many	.	TGTGCCAGCAGTTTATGGTCCGGGGACACTGAAGCTTTCTTT	CASSLWSGDTEAFF
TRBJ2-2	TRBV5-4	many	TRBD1	TGTGCCAGCAGCCCCAGGACAGGGAGTGGGGAGCTGTTTTTT	CASSPRTGSGELFF
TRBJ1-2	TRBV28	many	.	TGTGCCAGCACCCGATTCACCCCGGTCCTGAGGGTCTATGGCTACACCTTC	CASTRFTPVLRVYGYTF
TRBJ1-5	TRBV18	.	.	TGTGCCAGCTCACCCTTCTCGGGGCGGGAGGATCAGCCCCAGCATTTT	CASSPFSGREDQPQHF
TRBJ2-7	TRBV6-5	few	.	TGTGCCAGCAGTTACTCGGAGGGGAGTGCCTACGAGCAGTACTTC	CASSYSEGSAYEQYF
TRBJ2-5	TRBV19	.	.	TGTGCCAGTAGTATGGTCGGGGAGACCCAGTACTTC	CASSMVGETQYF
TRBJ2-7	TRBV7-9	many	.	TGTGCCAGCAGCCCTCCCGGGGGAAGGGAGTCGTACGAGCAGTACTTC	CASSPPGGRESYEQYF
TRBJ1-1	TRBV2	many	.	TGTGCCAGCAGGGAAGGGGGAATGGGGACTGAAGCTTTCTTT	CASREGGMGTEAFF
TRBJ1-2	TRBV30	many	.	TGTGCCTGGAGTGTCGGGAGCTCAGACTACACCTTC	CAWSVGSSDYTF
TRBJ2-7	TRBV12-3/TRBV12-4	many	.	TGTGCCAGCAGCAAAGGGGGGGACGAGCAGTACTTC	CASSKGGDEQYF
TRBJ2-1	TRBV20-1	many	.	TGCAGTGCCGAGCCCAGTTGGGGGGAGGGGGGCAATGAGCAGTTCTTC	CSAEPSWGEGGNEQFF
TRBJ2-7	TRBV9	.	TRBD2	TGTGCCAGCAGCCCGCGCAGGCTAGCGGGAGAAGAGCAGTACTTC	CASSPRRLAGEEQYF
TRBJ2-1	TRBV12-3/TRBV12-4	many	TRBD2	TGTGCCAGCACCAGGACTAGCTACAATGAGCAGTTCTTC	CASTRTSYNEQFF
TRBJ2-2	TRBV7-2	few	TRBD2	TGTGCCAGCAGCCCCCAGGTACCGGGACTAGGAAGCACCGGGGAGCTGTTTTTT	CASSPQVPGLGSTGELFF
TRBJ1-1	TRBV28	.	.	TGTGCCTTGGGAGCAGGGCAGGGGGCTTTCTTT	CALGAGQGAFF
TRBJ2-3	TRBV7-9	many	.	TGTGCCAGCAGCTTCGGAACCGGGAGTCAACGCACAGATACGCAGTATTTT	CASSFGTGSQRTDTQYF
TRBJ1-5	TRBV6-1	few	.	TGTGCCAGCAGTGAGAACCCCCGGGACTCGGGGCAGCCCCAGCATTTT	CASSENPRDSGQPQHF
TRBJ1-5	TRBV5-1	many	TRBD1	TGCGCCAGCAGCGTGACAGGGGGCCAAGGGCAGCCCCAGCATTTT	CASSVTGGQGQPQHF
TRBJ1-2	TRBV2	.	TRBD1	TGTGCCAGCCCCGCCACAGGGGGCAATGGCTACACCTTC	CASPATGGNGYTF
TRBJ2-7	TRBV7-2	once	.	TGTGCCAGCAGTCTTACCCTCGAGCAGTACTTC	CASSLTLEQYF
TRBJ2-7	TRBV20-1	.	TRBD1	TGCAGTGCTCAACGGGACAGGGAGAGGGGATACGAGCAGTACTTC	CSAQRDRERGYEQYF